The 26 T cell receptor beta chains presented below share a single source sample, sequenced in a study of blood T cell repertoires in COVID-19. This table comes from immunoSEQ multiplex PCR, and its TCRdb copy is limited to in-frame clones, with some not included. The sample lists under 100,000 clones, around four fifths seen once, with approximately 10% in the top ten. The sequencing sample was made of peripheral blood. The origin of the receptors is a woman between 65 and 79 years old with active or convalescent COVID-19.

This chain links TRBV6-5 with TRBJ1-2; tentatively, D is TRBD1 (6 bases). V was clipped by 0 bases and J by 7 bases, with 18 bases between them. The CDR3 runs 16 residues. Germline V gene sequence: CDR1 MNHEY, CDR2 SVGAGI. Written as DNA, the CDR3 is TGTGCCAGCAGTTACTCGTCCACAGGGTTTCTAAGTGGCTACACCTTC. It encodes CASSYSSTGFLSGYTF.

The V gene is TRBV27, the J gene TRBJ2-5; TRBD1 might be the D (5 bases). CDR1 is MNHEY and CDR2 is SMNVEV in the germline V gene (reference sequence). This CDR3 is built from 13 residues. V dropped 7 bases and J dropped 0 bases, with 9 bases sitting between them. DNA for the CDR3: TGTGCCAGCAAGGGGCTAAACCAAGAGACCCAGTACTTC. Residues: CASKGLNQETQYF.

V is TRBV7-6 and J is TRBJ1-2, with D possibly TRBD1 on 5 matching bases. The CDR3 has 14 residues. With 3 bases removed from V and 7 bases from J, the gap between germline ends came to 15 bases. Germline values: CDR1 SGHVS, CDR2 FNYEAQ. CDR3 region: CASSFSTGSGGYTF. CDR3 in DNA: TGTGCCAGCAGCTTTAGTACAGGTAGCGGTGGCTACACCTTC.

This chain joins TRBV11-3 and TRBJ2-1; TRBD2 matches at 9 bases. The junction had 15 bases not matched to a gene; V was cut back by 5 bases and J by 4 bases. Per the germline V gene, CDR1 is SGHNT and CDR2 is YENEEA. CDR3 length: 18 residues. In DNA, the CDR3 is TGTGCCAGCAGCCCCTCTCCGTGGGAGCGGGGGGCGTACAATGAGCAGTTCTTC. Translation gives CASSPSPWERGAYNEQFF.

Remarks on this clone: Other DNA sequences in this specimen translate into the identical CDR3. V and J are TRBV11-2 and TRBJ2-7; tentative D call: TRBD1 (6 bases). Germline V gene lookup returns CDR1 SGHAT and CDR2 FQNNGV. V was clipped by 2 bases and J by 1 base, with 12 bases between them. CDR3 length equals 15 residues. The CDR3 DNA reads TGTGCCAGCAGCTTAACAGGGAAGGGTTCCTACGAGCAGTACTTC. Its protein product is CASSLTGKGSYEQYF. Full variable domain (outside the CDR3, taken from reference TRBV11-2 and TRBJ2-7): EAGVAQSPRYKIIEKRQSVAFWCNPISGHATLYWYQQILGQGPKLLIQFQNNGVVDDSQLPKDRFSAERLKGVDSTLKIQPAKLEDSAVYLCASSLTGKGSYEQYFGPGTRLTVT.

This clone was seen more than once but under ten times. This rearrangement joins TRBV5-6 to TRBJ2-7; no clear D gene. The CDR3 has 13 amino acids. V lost 1 base and J 3 bases, leaving 8 bases between the germline ends. Looked up from germline, CDR1 is SGHDT and CDR2 is YYEEEE. CDR3 protein: CASSLSHSYEQYF. DNA of the CDR3: TGTGCCAGCAGCTTGAGTCACAGCTACGAGCAGTACTTC.

The rearrangement links TRBV11-1 to TRBJ2-5, with D possibly matching TRBD1 (6 bases). V lost 4 bases and J 5 bases, leaving 14 bases between the germline ends. CDR1 and CDR2 from the germline V gene are SGHAT and FQDESV (reference sequence). The CDR3 consists of 14 residues. CDR3 nucleotides: TGTGCCAGCAGCTCAGTCCGGGACACCGAGACCCAGTACTTC. Protein: CASSSVRDTETQYF.

The V gene is TRBV11-2, the J gene TRBJ2-5, with 8 bases that match TRBD2. From germline, CDR1 is SGHAT and CDR2 FQNNGV. Trimming at V came to 5 bases and at J to 4 bases, leaving 9 bases not matched to a gene. This CDR3 is 15 amino acids long. This CDR3 reads CASSRGGVSRETQYF. The CDR3 coding sequence is TGTGCCAGCAGCCGGGGGGGGGTTTCGAGAGAGACCCAGTACTTC.

This clone was picked up a small number of times. The rearrangement joins TRBV4-1 to TRBJ1-5; D is unclear. The CDR3 covers 15 residues. CDR1 and CDR2 (germline): MGHRA, YSYEKL. Trimming removed 1 base from V and 7 bases from J, with 14 bases in between. The CDR3 loop is CASSQAGGSRQPQHF. CDR3 in DNA: TGCGCCAGCAGCCAAGCGGGCGGGTCTCGACAGCCCCAGCATTTT.

V usage is TRBV11-2 and J usage is TRBJ2-5, with 14 bases fitting TRBD2. The V gene's germline CDR1 is SGHAT and CDR2 FQNNGV. The ends lost 4 bases at V and 3 bases at J; junction bases unmatched: 10. The CDR3 contains 18 residues. The CDR3 DNA follows: TGTGCCAGCAGCTCCGGGACTAGCGGGGGACTCGTAAAAGAGACCCAGTACTTC. Residues: CASSSGTSGGLVKETQYF.

J is TRBJ1-3 and V is TRBV7-8; a possible D gene is TRBD1 (5 bases). Germline-derived CDR1 and CDR2 are SGHVS and FQNEAQ. Trimming pared 4 bases from V and 2 bases from J, leaving 9 bases between. This CDR3 comprises 14 residues. CDR3 bases: TGTGCCAGCAGCTCCCAGGGCCCTGGAAACACCATATATTTT. It specifies CASSSQGPGNTIYF.

CDR3: CASSYSSFNQPQHF. Here the CDR3 DNA reads TGTGCCAGCAGTTACTCGTCCTTCAATCAGCCCCAGCATTTT. The chain joins TRBV6-5 to TRBJ1-5; no clear D gene. V lost 0 bases to trimming and J lost 3 bases, with 6 bases between them. The CDR3 is 14 amino acids. The germline V gene has CDR1 MNHEY and CDR2 SVGAGI.

The table lists this clone with a few counts. J is TRBJ2-5 and V is TRBV11-2; 14 positions match TRBD2. This CDR3 has 17 residues. V was pared by 1 base and J by 1 base, with 2 bases of the junction left unmatched. Germline V gives CDR1 SGHAT, CDR2 FQNNGV. The CDR3 loop is CASSLGTSGGSQETQYF. The CDR3 DNA reads as TGTGCCAGCAGCTTAGGGACTAGCGGGGGGTCCCAAGAGACCCAGTACTTC.

The chain joins TRBV29-1 to TRBJ2-5; TRBD1 is a possible D gene (6 bases). Germline V gene sequence: CDR1 SQVTM, CDR2 ANQGSEA. There are 13 residues in the CDR3. V lost 6 bases to trimming and J lost 4 bases, with 15 bases between them. For the CDR3, the DNA is TGCAGCGTGGTCAGGGGTTCAGGAGAGACCCAGTACTTC. Amino acid sequence: CSVVRGSGETQYF.

The chain is built from TRBV9 and TRBJ2-7, with D perhaps matching TRBD1 (5 bases). Germline CDR1 SGDLS, CDR2 YYNGEE. The V end was cut by 0 bases, the J end by 4 bases, with 14 bases between. The CDR3 is 15 residues long. The CDR3 DNA reads as TGTGCCAGCAGCGTAGACCCCGCAGGGTCTTACGAGCAGTACTTC. Its protein is CASSVDPAGSYEQYF.

The chain is built from TRBV12-5 and TRBJ2-7, with 10 bases lining up with TRBD2. CDR1 and CDR2 from the germline V gene are LGHNT and FRNRAP. This CDR3 spans 17 amino acids. The V and J ends lost 1 base and 4 bases, in that order; junction bases with no gene match: 10. CDR3 DNA sequence: TGTGCTAGTGGTTTGGGGGTTAGCGGGGGGCTGGTGTACGAGCAGTACTTC. The encoded protein is CASGLGVSGGLVYEQYF.

The chain links TRBV4-3 to TRBJ2-1, with D perhaps TRBD1 (5 bases). The CDR3 totals 15 residues. Germline V CDR1 and CDR2: LGHNA, YSLEER. Trimming stripped 0 bases from V and 4 bases from J, with 10 bases between. The CDR3 DNA reads as TGCGCCAGCAGCCAAGATCGACAGCAATACAATGAGCAGTTCTTC. This encodes CASSQDRQQYNEQFF.

The chain combines TRBV6-6 with TRBJ1-1; D perhaps matches TRBD1 (5 bases). The CDR3 covers 14 residues. CDR1 MNHNY and CDR2 SVGAGI come from the germline V gene (reference sequence). The ends were cut back, 5 bases at V and 0 bases at J, with 10 bases in the middle. CDR3 amino acids: CASSLQGMNTEAFF. The CDR3 DNA reads TGTGCCAGCAGTCTTCAGGGAATGAACACTGAAGCTTTCTTT.

The chain employs TRBV5-1 and TRBJ1-3; D gene unclear. The CDR3 has 15 residues. Germline V gene lookup returns CDR1 SGHRS and CDR2 YFSETQ. The V gene lost 0 bases and the J gene lost 0 bases, with 7 bases spanning the gap. CDR3 bases: TGCGCCAGCAGCTTGGGCGTAGTCTCTGGAAACACCATATATTTT. Amino acid sequence: CASSLGVVSGNTIYF.

This rearrangement joins TRBV5-1 to TRBJ1-1; D unresolved. Germline V gives CDR1 SGHRS, CDR2 YFSETQ. V shed 0 bases and J shed 6 bases, with 9 bases lying between them. The CDR3 length is 13 residues. The CDR3 region has the DNA TGCGCCAGCAGCTTGGGCCTACCGGCTGAAGCTTTCTTT. This sequence encodes CASSLGLPAEAFF. Based on the CDR3 plus reference TRBV5-1 and TRBJ1-1, the full variable domain is KAGVTQTPRYLIKTRGQQVTLSCSPISGHRSVSWYQQTPGQGLQFLFEYFSETQRNKGNFPGRFSGRQFSNSRSEMNVSTLELGDSALYLCASSLGLPAEAFFGQGTRLTVV.

The V gene is TRBV2, the J gene TRBJ1-2; D is possibly TRBD1 (6 bases). In germline, CDR1 is SNHLY, CDR2 FYNNEI. This CDR3 has 13 residues. V was clipped by 2 bases and J by 6 bases, with 10 bases between them. The CDR3 region has the DNA TGTGCCAGCAGTGAAAGGACAGTCGATGGCTACACCTTC. It yields the protein CASSERTVDGYTF.

This sequence joins TRBV2 and TRBJ2-7; D is ambiguous. The CDR3 is made up of 12 amino acids. Per germline, CDR1 SNHLY and CDR2 FYNNEI. V was clipped by 5 bases and J by 0 bases, with 5 bases between them. This CDR3 is CASSLSSYEQYF. The CDR3 DNA reads as TGTGCCAGCAGTCTAAGCTCCTACGAGCAGTACTTC.

This clone was picked up one time. In DNA form, the CDR3 reads TGTGCCAGCCGAGGGACTACCTATGGCTACACCTTC. Translation gives CASRGTTYGYTF. This rearrangement joins TRBV6-5 to TRBJ1-2; TRBD1 is a possible D gene (5 bases). This CDR3 comprises 12 residues. V lost 8 bases, J lost 4 bases, and 11 bases lay in between. Germline CDR1 MNHEY, CDR2 SVGAGI.

This chain connects TRBV6-1 to TRBJ1-2; 7 positions agree with TRBD1. The V gene's germline CDR1 is MNHNS and CDR2 SASEGT. V lost 6 bases to trimming and J lost 4 bases; unmatched junction nucleotides: 8. The CDR3 is 14 residues long. The CDR3 sequence: CASRPWDSTYGYTF. In DNA form, the CDR3 reads TGTGCCAGCAGACCTTGGGACAGCACCTATGGCTACACCTTC.

The chain couples TRBV6-2 or TRBV6-3 to TRBJ1-3; 7 positions agree with TRBD1. CDR1 is MNHEY, CDR2 SVGEGT, per germline. This CDR3 comprises 18 residues. J was trimmed by 0 bases and V by 2 bases; bases with no gene match: 10. The CDR3 is CASSYRPTGTSSGNTIYF. The CDR3 DNA is TGTGCCAGCAGTTACCGCCCGACAGGGACGAGCTCTGGAAACACCATATATTTT.

This chain uses TRBV19 with TRBJ1-2; 10 positions match TRBD1. The germline CDR1 and CDR2 sequences are LNHDA and SQIVND (reference sequence). J was trimmed by 2 bases and V by 0 bases; bases with no gene match: 3. This CDR3 region has 16 residues. CDR3 residues: CASSIEDRGRNYGYTF. CDR3 in DNA: TGTGCCAGTAGTATAGAGGACAGGGGGAGAAACTATGGCTACACCTTC.